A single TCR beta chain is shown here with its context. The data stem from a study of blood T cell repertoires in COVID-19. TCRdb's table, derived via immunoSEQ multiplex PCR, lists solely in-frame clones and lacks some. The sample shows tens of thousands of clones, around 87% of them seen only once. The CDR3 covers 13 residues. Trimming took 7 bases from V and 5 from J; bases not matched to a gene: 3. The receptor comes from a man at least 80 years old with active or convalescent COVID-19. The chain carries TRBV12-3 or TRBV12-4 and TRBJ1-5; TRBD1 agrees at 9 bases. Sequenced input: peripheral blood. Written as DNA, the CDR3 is TGTGCCAGCACCGGGGACAGGGATCAGCCCCAGCATTTT. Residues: CASTGDRDQPQHF.